One sample yielded the 9 T cell receptor beta chains listed below, sequenced in a study of tumor-infiltrating lymphocytes in primary liver carcinoma. The investigators made TCR beta cDNA from approximately 510 ng total RNA, using a constant-region primer. Three nested multiplex PCR rounds, a slightly modified ARM-PCR method, built the TCR beta libraries. A C-beta reverse primer was combined with TRBV1-TRBV30 forward primers in the first two PCR rounds, and each round had roughly 11 cycles. TCRdb itself ran the multiplex PCR reads through MiXCR, one entry per CDR3 protein. The sample contains 310,000 or so distinct CDR3 sequences, roughly three fifths of which appear only once. Unsorted whole blood supplied the blood RNA, and germline DNA was isolated too. Source material: peripheral blood. Receptor source: a woman aged 30 to 39 with primary liver carcinoma and hepatitis B virus infection.

The sample holds one count of this clonotype. The chain has TRBV7-9 and TRBJ2-7, with D tentatively TRBD1 (6 bases). There are 15 residues in the CDR3. Trimming pared 5 bases from V and 0 bases from J, leaving 14 bases between. Germline CDR1 reads SEHNR; CDR2 reads FQNEAQ (reference sequence). The CDR3: CASSPDSLASYEQYF. The CDR3 DNA is TGTGCCAGCAGCCCGGACAGTCTTGCCTCCTACGAGCAGTACTTC.

The chain uses TRBV7-3 and TRBJ2-1, with 9 bases matching TRBD2. The germline gives CDR1 SGHTA, CDR2 FQGTGA. The CDR3 is 17 amino acids. The V and J ends lost 8 bases and 8 bases, in that order; junction bases with no gene match: 19. The CDR3 region has the DNA TGTGCCAGCCGACGCATTGGTAGCGGGAGCAGAAACGATGAGCAGTTCTTC. It codes for CASRRIGSGSRNDEQFF.

This clonotype was detected ten times or more. V gene TRBV29-1 combines with J gene TRBJ2-3; D unresolved. Germline V gives CDR1 SQVTM, CDR2 ANQGSEA. The CDR3 runs 12 residues. The V gene lost 3 bases and the J gene lost 6 bases, with 10 bases spanning the gap. In nucleotides, the CDR3 is TGCAGCGTTGATTTCCCGGAGGATACGCAGTATTTT. It specifies CSVDFPEDTQYF.

This clonotype was detected a few times. The rearrangement links TRBV6-2 or TRBV6-3 to TRBJ2-3; D perhaps matches TRBD1 (6 bases). The germline CDR1 and CDR2 sequences are MNHEY and SVGEGT. Trimming stripped 0 bases from V and 13 bases from J, with 20 bases between. This CDR3 is built from 15 residues. CDR3 protein: CASSYSSAGTLIKYF. The DNA of the CDR3 is TGTGCCAGCAGTTACTCTTCCGCCGGGACATTAATTAAGTATTTT.

At least ten counts were recorded for this clonotype. The V and J genes are TRBV6-1 and TRBJ2-3, with D unresolved. Trimming pared 8 bases from V and 3 bases from J, leaving 21 bases between. The CDR3 covers 16 residues. The V gene's germline CDR1 is MNHNS and CDR2 SASEGT. The chain's CDR3 is CASGSPSVDNTDTQYF. The CDR3 DNA follows: TGTGCCAGCGGCTCTCCTAGTGTCGACAATACAGATACGCAGTATTTT.

There are many counts of this clonotype. The rearrangement joins TRBV10-3 to TRBJ2-5; possible D gene TRBD1, 5 bases. CDR1 is ENHRY, CDR2 SYGVKD, per germline. Trimming cost V 6 bases and J 2 bases, with 10 bases left between them. This CDR3 is built from 13 residues. CDR3 sequence: CAISRQLQETQYF. As DNA, the CDR3 is TGTGCCATCAGCCGACAGCTTCAAGAGACCCAGTACTTC.

The V call is TRBV7-9, the J call TRBJ2-2; 8 bases are shared with TRBD2. Germline-derived CDR1 and CDR2 are SEHNR and FQNEAQ (reference sequence). This CDR3 contains 17 residues. Trimming at V came to 9 bases and at J to 2 bases, leaving 14 bases not matched to a gene. The CDR3 DNA reads TGTGCCAGGAGTTTGTCAAGAACTAGCGGTAACACCGGGGAGCTGTTTTTT. As protein: CARSLSRTSGNTGELFF.

This clonotype appeared a single time. This clone may be a read error of a much larger clone one base away. The rearrangement links TRBV6-2 or TRBV6-3 to TRBJ2-7, with D possibly TRBD1 on 6 matching bases. This CDR3 contains 15 residues. The V end lost 7 bases, the J end lost 2 bases, and 18 bases lay between the germline ends. Germline V gene sequence: CDR1 MNHEY, CDR2 SVGEGT. The DNA for the CDR3 is TGTGCCAGCAATTCCCCCCCCTGGGGGCCCTACGAGCAGTACTTC. Translated: CASNSPPWGPYEQYF.

This clonotype occurred a few times. The rearrangement links TRBV12-3 or TRBV12-4 to TRBJ2-6, with D possibly matching TRBD1 (6 bases). CDR3 length: 18 residues. The V and J ends lost 6 bases and 0 bases respectively, with 18 bases between them. CDR3 sequence: CASSPGTGTISGANVLTF. CDR3 bases: TGTGCCAGCAGCCCCGGGACGGGGACAATCTCTGGGGCCAACGTCCTGACTTTC.